These 24 T cell receptor beta chains originate from one sample sequenced in a study of T-cell reconstitution after alpha-beta-depleted transplantation in children. Unique molecular identifiers were built into the TCRbeta library. TCRdb re-analysed the PCR reads in MiXCR, keeping a single row per CDR3 protein. Among a few hundred thousand distinct CDR3 sequences listed, approximately 23% were seen once. The material sequenced was PBMCs, mostly from graft donor cells, taken 180 days after TCRalphabeta/CD19-depleted stem cell transplant. Source of these receptors: a male patient younger than 18 who had a stem cell transplant for acute lymphoblastic leukemia, so the T cells may come from the graft donor.

The table lists this clonotype with a few counts. This chain uses TRBV5-5 with TRBJ1-2, with no clear D. Germline-derived CDR1 and CDR2 are SGHKS and YYEKEE (reference sequence). The CDR3 runs to 15 residues. V lost 0 bases to trimming and J lost 4 bases, with 13 bases between them. The CDR3 DNA is TGTGCCAGCAGCTTGGTAAGCTCGGGAATCTATGGCTACACCTTC. Encoded protein: CASSLVSSGIYGYTF. Variable domain in full (rest from reference TRBV5-5 and TRBJ1-2): DAGVTQSPTHLIKTRGQQVTLRCSPISGHKSVSWYQQVLGQGPQFIFQYYEKEERGRGNFPDRFSARQFPNYSSELNVNALLLGDSALYLCASSLVSSGIYGYTFGSGTRLTVV.

The chain joins TRBV6-1 to TRBJ2-1; D is uncertain. Germline assignment: CDR1 MNHNS and CDR2 SASEGT. The CDR3 consists of 16 residues. Trimming took off 6 bases at V and 4 bases at J, with 19 bases between the two ends. The CDR3 bases are TGTGCCAGCAGAATAATGGCTAGAAGCTTGTACAATGAGCAGTTCTTC. Residues: CASRIMARSLYNEQFF.

The chain links TRBV20-1 to TRBJ1-4; tentative D call: TRBD1 (6 bases). This CDR3 comprises 14 residues. V lost 5 bases and J lost 4, with 14 bases in between. CDR1 is DFQATT and CDR2 is SNEGSKA in the germline V gene (reference sequence). The CDR3 bases are TGCAGTGCTCGCCGGGGGGCCAGTAATGAAAAACTGTTTTTT. Protein: CSARRGASNEKLFF.

CDR3 amino acids: CASSVSTTANEQFF. In DNA, the CDR3 is TGTGCCAGCAGTGTCAGCACAACGGCAAATGAGCAGTTCTTC. This chain links TRBV2 with TRBJ2-1; the D is unclear. V was trimmed by 4 bases and J by 7 bases, leaving 14 bases between them. The germline gives CDR1 SNHLY, CDR2 FYNNEI. This CDR3 contains 14 residues.

This sequence joins TRBV12-3 or TRBV12-4 and TRBJ2-7, with TRBD1 matching 8 bases. The CDR3 has 11 amino acids. Trimming took 6 bases from V and 12 from J; bases not matched to a gene: 7. CDR3 sequence: CASSPGQGRYF. CDR3 in DNA: TGTGCCAGCAGCCCAGGACAGGGCAGGTACTTC.

The chain carries TRBV21-1 and TRBJ1-1; the table's D gene call, TRBD1, was not cross checked with the DNA. TRBV21-1 counts as a pseudogene. The CDR3 is made up of 12 amino acids. The DNA for the CDR3 is TGTGCCAGCAGCAAAACAGGTGGAACGGCTTTCTTT. This translates into CASSKTGGTAFF.

V is TRBV19 and J is TRBJ1-5; 8 nucleotides align to TRBD1. V shed 4 bases and J 7 bases; nucleotides not matched to a gene: 3. This CDR3 is 13 amino acids long. Germline lookup yields CDR1 LNHDA and CDR2 SQIVND (reference sequence). The CDR3 DNA is TGTGCCAGTAGTAGCAACAGGGGGCAGCCCCAGCATTTT. This encodes CASSSNRGQPQHF. The full variable domain, with the rest looked up from reference TRBV19 and TRBJ1-5, is DGGITQSPKYLFRKEGQNVTLSCEQNLNHDAMYWYRQDPGQGLRLIYYSQIVNDFQKGDIAEGYSVSREKKESFPLTVTSAQKNPTAFYLCASSSNRGQPQHFGDGTRLSIL.

This clonotype was detected only once. The chain employs TRBV3-1 and TRBJ2-7, with 7 bases that match TRBD2. This CDR3 comprises 15 residues. The trim removed 5 bases at V and 2 bases at J, leaving 9 bases unmatched. Germline V lookup: CDR1 LGHDT, CDR2 YNNKEL (reference sequence). CDR3 nucleotide sequence: TGTGCCAGCAGCTATAAAGCGGGGCCCACCTACGAGCAGTACTTC. Translation: CASSYKAGPTYEQYF.

This clonotype was counted only a few times. The gene calls are TRBV20-1 and TRBJ1-5, with 7 positions matching TRBD1. From germline, CDR1 is DFQATT and CDR2 SNEGSKA (reference sequence). V dropped 5 bases and J dropped 0; count of bases not matched to a gene: 7. The length of the CDR3 is 15 residues. The DNA for the CDR3 is TGCAGTGCTCCAACACAGGGGCGTAGCAATCAGCCCCAGCATTTT. This codes for CSAPTQGRSNQPQHF.

The rearrangement uses TRBV7-9 and TRBJ2-1; D call uncertain. Germline values: CDR1 SEHNR, CDR2 FQNEAQ (reference sequence). CDR3 length: 12 amino acids. Trimming shortened V by 5 bases and J by 3 bases, and 5 bases separated the two germline ends. The DNA for the CDR3 is TGTGCCAGCAGCCCGCACTACAATGAGCAGTTCTTC. Translated: CASSPHYNEQFF.

The V gene is TRBV7-9, the J gene TRBJ2-1; D remains unclear. The CDR3 runs to 14 residues. The germline gives CDR1 SEHNR, CDR2 FQNEAQ (reference sequence). V dropped 1 base and J dropped 6 bases, with 10 bases sitting between them. The CDR3 spells CASSLGWNPNEQFF. DNA for the CDR3: TGTGCCAGCAGCTTAGGATGGAATCCCAATGAGCAGTTCTTC.

This chain uses TRBV6-5 with TRBJ2-7; 10 nucleotides agree with TRBD1. Looked up from germline, CDR1 is MNHEY and CDR2 is SVGAGI. The V gene end was trimmed by 2 bases and the J gene end by 3 bases; junction bases not matched to a gene: 7. The CDR3 is 16 amino acids. In nucleotides, the CDR3 is TGTGCCAGCAGTTACGTAATTGGGACAGGGGACTACGAGCAGTACTTC. Translated, it gives CASSYVIGTGDYEQYF.

The V and J genes are TRBV6-5 and TRBJ2-5; 14 nucleotides align to TRBD2. V dropped 3 bases and J dropped 4; count of bases not matched to a gene: 1. This CDR3 comprises 15 residues. Germline V gene lookup returns CDR1 MNHEY and CDR2 SVGAGI. The CDR3 reads CASSYGLAGGETQYF. The CDR3 nucleotides are TGTGCCAGCAGTTATGGACTAGCGGGAGGAGAGACCCAGTACTTC.

This clonotype was seen a few times. V usage is TRBV5-1 and J usage is TRBJ1-2, with 10 bases identical to TRBD1. Germline V lookup: CDR1 SGHRS, CDR2 YFSETQ. This CDR3 is 16 amino acids long. J was trimmed by 0 bases and V by 4 bases; bases with no gene match: 6. CDR3 loop: CASSAGQGLTNYGYTF. The DNA of the CDR3 is TGCGCCAGCAGCGCGGGACAGGGGCTTACTAACTATGGCTACACCTTC.

The chain uses TRBV20-1 and TRBJ2-1; 7 positions agree with TRBD1. The CDR3 consists of 12 residues. The J segment lost 10 bases and the V segment lost 5 bases, leaving 8 bases of the junction unmatched. CDR1 is DFQATT and CDR2 is SNEGSKA in the germline V gene (reference sequence). CDR3 nucleotide sequence: TGCAGTGCTCCCCGACAGGGACGGGAGCAGTTCTTC. It specifies CSAPRQGREQFF.

In its sample, this clonotype was seen a few times. The rearrangement uses TRBV19 and TRBJ2-1; 7 bases agree with TRBD1. The trim removed 10 bases at V and 11 bases at J, leaving 11 bases unmatched. The germline gives CDR1 LNHDA, CDR2 SQIVND (reference sequence). The CDR3 is made up of 12 amino acids. The CDR3 DNA sequence: TGTGCCACCCTAGACAGGGCCCCAAAGCAGTTCTTC. Translated, it gives CATLDRAPKQFF.

The V call is TRBV5-5, the J call TRBJ2-7; 7 bases line up with TRBD2. CDR1 is SGHKS and CDR2 is YYEKEE in the germline V gene (reference sequence). This CDR3 is built from 15 residues. Germline trimming cut 0 bases from V and 3 bases from J; bases unmatched to any gene: 6. CDR3 protein: CASSLGAREGYEQYF. The CDR3 nucleotides read TGTGCCAGCAGCTTGGGGGCGAGGGAGGGCTACGAGCAGTACTTC.

A single count supports this clonotype. V and J are TRBV20-1 and TRBJ2-7; D gene uncertain. Germline CDR1 reads DFQATT; CDR2 reads SNEGSKA (reference sequence). V was clipped by 3 bases and J by 4 bases, with 10 bases between them. This CDR3 region has 12 residues. The CDR3 nucleotides read TGCAGTGCTAGTGTACACCATTACGAGCAGTACTTC. Residues: CSASVHHYEQYF.

The rearrangement uses TRBV19 and TRBJ2-3; D is perhaps TRBD2 (6 bases). Germline V gene sequence: CDR1 LNHDA, CDR2 SQIVND (reference sequence). The CDR3 is made up of 15 amino acids. The V gene lost 3 bases and the J gene lost 2 bases, with 12 bases spanning the gap. CDR3 sequence: CASSIPAGFTDTQYF. CDR3 DNA: TGTGCCAGTAGTATTCCAGCGGGTTTCACAGATACGCAGTATTTT. Together with reference TRBV19 and TRBJ2-3, the CDR3 gives the full variable domain: DGGITQSPKYLFRKEGQNVTLSCEQNLNHDAMYWYRQDPGQGLRLIYYSQIVNDFQKGDIAEGYSVSREKKESFPLTVTSAQKNPTAFYLCASSIPAGFTDTQYFGPGTRLTVL.

The chain uses TRBV5-5 and TRBJ1-2; D might be TRBD1 (6 bases). V was trimmed by 4 bases and J by 7 bases, leaving 23 bases between them. This CDR3 contains 16 residues. Germline V gene lookup returns CDR1 SGHKS and CDR2 YYEKEE (reference sequence). CDR3 in DNA: TGTGCCAGCAGCCGGCAAGCGGACAGAACTATGGTTGGCTACACCTTC. This codes for CASSRQADRTMVGYTF.

This clonotype was found a few times. The rearrangement joins TRBV12-3 or TRBV12-4 to TRBJ2-7; D gene ambiguous. There are 13 residues in the CDR3. V was cut by 6 bases and J by 0 bases, with 9 bases left in between. This CDR3 reads CASRAGFSYEQYF. The CDR3 DNA follows: TGTGCCAGCAGGGCCGGGTTCTCCTACGAGCAGTACTTC.

This clonotype has at least ten counts. The chain is built from TRBV5-5 and TRBJ1-1; 8 bases line up with TRBD1. The junction had 4 bases not matched to a gene; V was cut back by 0 bases and J by 0 bases. Germline V gene lookup returns CDR1 SGHKS and CDR2 YYEKEE (reference sequence). The CDR3 sequence is 16 residues long. The CDR3 sequence is CASSLAGGPMNTEAFF. The CDR3 DNA sequence: TGTGCCAGCAGCTTGGCAGGGGGCCCCATGAACACTGAAGCTTTCTTT.

The chain is built from TRBV12-3 or TRBV12-4 and TRBJ1-4; TRBD1 matches at 9 bases. J was trimmed by 5 bases and V by 5 bases; bases with no gene match: 9. The CDR3 is 16 residues long. CDR3: CASSPRTGALNEKLFF. CDR3 in DNA: TGTGCCAGCAGTCCCCGGACAGGGGCCCTGAATGAAAAACTGTTTTTT.

The J gene is TRBJ2-2, the V gene TRBV7-2, with TRBD2 matching over 12 bases. The germline V gene encodes CDR1 SGHTA and CDR2 FQGNSA. This CDR3 has 16 amino acids. Unmatched junction bases numbered 4, after V lost 4 bases and J lost 4 bases. The CDR3 here is CASSSTSGSFTGELFF. The CDR3, as DNA: TGTGCCAGCAGCTCGACTAGCGGGAGCTTCACCGGGGAGCTGTTTTTT.